Listed here are 15 T cell receptor beta chains from one sample, sequenced in a study of type 1 regulatory T cells. No antigen has been identified for these receptors. MiXCR was run by TCRdb on the reads, yielding one entry per CDR3 protein. The sample contains approximately 42,000 distinct CDR3 sequences, 10% to 15% of which appear only once. The sequenced material came from cultured non-Tr1 T cells, either the whole culture or a sorted T cell fraction (not recorded which). These receptors were obtained from a human donor in good health.

The rearrangement uses TRBV20-1 and TRBJ1-1; 7 bases match TRBD1. The CDR3 runs to 16 residues. Unmatched junction bases numbered 12, after V lost 1 base and J lost 4 bases. CDR1 and CDR2 (germline): DFQATT, SNEGSKA (reference sequence). Written as DNA, the CDR3 is TGCAGTGCTAGAGTTCAGACAGGGTCAGGGGCCACTGAAGCTTTCTTT. Protein product: CSARVQTGSGATEAFF.

This clonotype was found a few times. This sequence joins TRBV2 and TRBJ2-2, with TRBD2 identical over 7 bases. V lost 6 bases, J lost 6 bases, and 4 bases stayed unmatched. The germline CDR1 and CDR2 sequences are SNHLY and FYNNEI. This CDR3 is built from 13 residues. The CDR3 nucleotides are TGTGCCAGCAGCTCCGGACTAGCCGGGGAGCTGTTTTTT. Its protein is CASSSGLAGELFF. Full variable domain (rest looked up from reference TRBV2 and TRBJ2-2): EPEVTQTPSHQVTQMGQEVILRCVPISNHLYFYWYRQILGQKVEFLVSFYNNEISEKSEIFDDQFSVERPDGSNFTLKIRSTKLEDSAMYFCASSSGLAGELFFGEGSRLTVL.

By share, this clonotype counts as large. The V call is TRBV10-3, the J call TRBJ2-7; D is undetermined. The CDR3 runs 13 residues. Trimming shortened V by 4 bases and J by 1 base, and 8 bases separated the two germline ends. Germline V gene lookup returns CDR1 ENHRY and CDR2 SYGVKD. CDR3 region: CAISATASYEQYF. CDR3 nucleotides: TGTGCCATCAGTGCAACAGCATCCTACGAGCAGTACTTC.

Concerning this clonotype: This may arise from a read error, as a much more abundant clone is one base away. V usage is TRBV18 and J usage is TRBJ1-1, with TRBD1 matching 7 bases. Germline V CDR1 and CDR2: KGHSH, LQKENI. The CDR3 totals 15 residues. Here the CDR3 DNA reads TGTGCCAGCTCGCTACAACAGGGGTGGAACGCTGAAGCTTTCTTT. Translated, it gives CASSLQQGWNAEAFF.

This sequence joins TRBV18 and TRBJ2-1; a possible D gene is TRBD2 (6 bases). V lost 2 bases and J lost 9, with 8 bases in between. The CDR3 loop spans 12 amino acids. Germline CDR1 reads KGHSH; CDR2 reads LQKENI. CDR3 protein: CASSPKEGEQFF. CDR3 bases: TGTGCCAGCTCACCAAAGGAGGGTGAGCAGTTCTTC.

This clonotype was seen a handful of times. This chain joins TRBV9 and TRBJ2-5; maybe TRBD1 (5 bases). The germline V gene encodes CDR1 SGDLS and CDR2 YYNGEE. V lost 0 bases, J lost 3 bases, and 9 bases lay in between. The CDR3 runs 14 residues. Here the CDR3 reads CASSVGVGEETQYF. CDR3 DNA sequence: TGTGCCAGCAGCGTAGGCGTAGGGGAAGAGACCCAGTACTTC.

This chain connects TRBV7-2 to TRBJ2-1; TRBD2 might be the D (5 bases). V lost 0 bases, J lost 4 bases, and 10 bases lay in between. Germline CDR1 reads SGHTA; CDR2 reads FQGNSA. This CDR3 comprises 15 residues. The CDR3 nucleotides are TGTGCCAGCAGCTTAGCTGCTGAGGGATACAATGAGCAGTTCTTC. It translates to CASSLAAEGYNEQFF.

This clonotype appeared many times. The V and J genes are TRBV20-1 and TRBJ2-1; D is undetermined. The CDR3 loop spans 11 amino acids. V was clipped by 4 bases and J by 7 bases, with 8 bases between them. Germline V gene data show CDR1 as DFQATT and CDR2 as SNEGSKA (reference sequence). The CDR3 loop is CSATLRNEQFF. CDR3 sequence (DNA): TGCAGTGCTACCCTACGGAATGAGCAGTTCTTC.

Many counts were recorded for this clonotype. The V gene is TRBV19, the J gene TRBJ2-1; TRBD2 might be the D (6 bases). Trimming stripped 4 bases from V and 5 bases from J, with 15 bases between. Germline CDR1 reads LNHDA; CDR2 reads SQIVND (reference sequence). The length of the CDR3 is 15 residues. Here the CDR3 reads CASSRTGTRDNEQFF. The CDR3 DNA is TGTGCCAGTAGTAGGACCGGGACTCGAGACAATGAGCAGTTCTTC.

This clonotype was counted a few times. The chain recombines TRBV7-2 with TRBJ2-1, with D possibly TRBD2 on 5 matching bases. CDR1 and CDR2 (germline): SGHTA, FQGNSA. The ends were cut back, 5 bases at V and 6 bases at J, with 14 bases in the middle. There are 14 residues in the CDR3. The CDR3 region has the DNA TGTGCCAGCAGCCGGCCGGTAGAGGGCAATGAGCAGTTCTTC. Translation: CASSRPVEGNEQFF.

By share of the sample, this clonotype is large. The chain recombines TRBV5-1 with TRBJ2-7; TRBD1 matches 8 bases. The ends lost 4 bases at V and 7 bases at J; junction bases unmatched: 13. CDR1 and CDR2 (germline): SGHRS, YFSETQ. The CDR3 contains 15 residues. The CDR3 nucleotides read TGCGCCAGCAGCCCCGGGACAGGTGGGGCGTGGGAGCAGTACTTC. It yields the protein CASSPGTGGAWEQYF.

Many counts were recorded for this clonotype. This rearrangement joins TRBV12-3 or TRBV12-4 to TRBJ1-2; TRBD1 might be the D (5 bases). The CDR3 length is 13 residues. The ends were cut back, 7 bases at V and 4 bases at J, with 13 bases in the middle. The DNA of the CDR3 is TGTGCCAGCAAAAATGGGGCAGGCTATGGCTACACCTTC. Translated: CASKNGAGYGYTF.

This clonotype was observed many times. The chain couples TRBV5-1 to TRBJ2-1; D gene unclear. Germline loops: CDR1 SGHRS, CDR2 YFSETQ. The CDR3 length is 12 residues. V lost 4 bases to trimming and J lost 10 bases, with 12 bases between them. Here the CDR3 reads CASSPGLGEQFF. CDR3 coding DNA: TGCGCCAGCAGCCCCGGGCTGGGGGAGCAGTTCTTC.

The sample holds a few counts of this clonotype. This chain uses TRBV5-5 with TRBJ2-1; 8 bases are a match to TRBD2. The germline CDR1 and CDR2 sequences are SGHKS and YYEKEE (reference sequence). Trimming removed 4 bases from V and 2 bases from J; junction bases left unmatched: 5. This CDR3 has 15 residues. CDR3 sequence (DNA): TGTGCCAGCAGCCCCACGGGACTAGCCTACAATGAGCAGTTCTTC. Translated, it gives CASSPTGLAYNEQFF.

The rearrangement links TRBV5-1 to TRBJ1-1; D gene ambiguous. Germline V lookup: CDR1 SGHRS, CDR2 YFSETQ. V was cut by 4 bases and J by 2 bases, with 9 bases left in between. The CDR3 totals 13 residues. Here the CDR3 DNA reads TGCGCCAGCAGCCCGACTGACAACACTGAAGCTTTCTTT. Translated, it gives CASSPTDNTEAFF.